These 21 T cell receptor beta chains were all obtained from the same sample, sequenced in a study of blood T cells in healthy people across ages. A J-beta primer mix and a sample-barcoded 5' primer were used in a second PCR of about 6 to 12 cycles. TCRdb re-called the 5' RACE reads with MiXCR, one entry per CDR3 protein. This sample carries hundreds of thousands of distinct CDR3 sequences, roughly 32% of them seen once, and the ten largest clones take roughly 15%. Material for sequencing was blood. The receptors shown here come from an elderly woman in good health.

This chain connects TRBV28 to TRBJ2-7, with D uncertain. The assigned J gene may be wrong: the sequence end matches TRBJ2-5 better. This CDR3 comprises 14 residues. Germline lookup yields CDR1 MDHEN and CDR2 SYDVKM. As DNA, the CDR3 is TGTGCCAGCAATCCCCCTGGGTGGGGAAAGACCCAGTACTTC. As protein: CASNPPGWGKTQYF.

This clonotype was observed a handful of times. The chain links TRBV12-3 or TRBV12-4 to TRBJ2-2; the D call may be TRBD1 or TRBD2 (5 bases each). CDR3 length: 14 amino acids. The ends were cut back, 6 bases at V and 0 bases at J, with 8 bases in the middle. CDR3 coding DNA: TGTGCCAGCAGACAGGAGGCGAACACCGGGGAGCTGTTTTTT. Its translation: CASRQEANTGELFF.

This clonotype was counted ten times or more. The V gene is TRBV6-5, the J gene TRBJ2-7; D might be TRBD1 (6 bases). The CDR3 is 16 amino acids. Trimming shortened V by 4 bases and J by 0 bases, and 16 bases separated the two germline ends. Germline CDR1 reads MNHEY; CDR2 reads SVGAGI. CDR3 sequence: CASSSLRTASSYEQYF. The CDR3 DNA reads TGTGCCAGCAGTTCCCTCCGGACAGCGAGCTCCTACGAGCAGTACTTC.

The sample holds many counts of this clonotype. The rearrangement uses TRBV4-3 and TRBJ2-5; 9 bases agree with TRBD2. The CDR3 has 14 amino acids. The trim removed 3 bases at V and 2 bases at J, leaving 1 base unmatched. Germline lookup yields CDR1 LGHNA and CDR2 YSLEER. The CDR3 protein is CASSQTSGQETQYF. CDR3 bases: TGCGCCAGCAGCCAGACTAGCGGTCAAGAGACCCAGTACTTC.

V and J are TRBV20-1 and TRBJ2-3; TRBD2 matches 10 bases. V shed 5 bases and J 2 bases; nucleotides not matched to a gene: 7. Germline-derived CDR1 and CDR2 are DFQATT and SNEGSKA (reference sequence). This CDR3 comprises 15 residues. The CDR3 DNA reads TGCAGTGCTGTGAGCGGGGGGGCCAACACAGATACGCAGTATTTT. Translation: CSAVSGGANTDTQYF.

As to this clonotype: A much larger clone lies one base from this, so it may be a read error. The chain recombines TRBV20-1 with TRBJ2-1, with D perhaps TRBD1 (5 bases). The germline V gene has CDR1 DFQATT and CDR2 SNEGSKA (reference sequence). The CDR3 contains 14 residues. Here the CDR3 DNA reads TGCGGTGCTAGAGAGCCAGGGTTGCTAAATGAGCAGTTCTTC. The encoded protein is CGAREPGLLNEQFF.

This clonotype was recorded a few times. V and J are TRBV5-8 and TRBJ1-6; possible D gene TRBD1, 6 bases. CDR3 length equals 14 residues. Trimming took 4 bases from V and 7 from J, leaving 12 bases between them. Per germline, CDR1 SGHTS and CDR2 YDEGEE. CDR3 region: CASSPWTANSPLHF. For the CDR3, the DNA is TGTGCCAGCAGCCCGTGGACAGCCAATTCACCCCTCCACTTT.

In this sample, this clonotype turned up a few times. A read error may explain this, as a much larger clone is one base away. This chain uses TRBV6-6 with TRBJ2-1, with a possible D match to TRBD2 (5 bases). The J call is doubtful: the DNA matches TRBJ2-7 better. CDR1 is MNHNY and CDR2 is SVGAGI in the germline V gene (reference sequence). There are 15 residues in the CDR3. The CDR3 region is CASSVDFGAYNEQYF. As DNA, the CDR3 is TGTGCCAGCAGTGTGGACTTCGGAGCCTACAATGAGCAGTACTTC.

In its sample, this clonotype was seen a few times. A much larger clone lies a single base off, so this may be a read error. The CDR3 DNA sequence: TGCAGCGTTTCCCAGGGTCAAGAGGCCCAGTACTTC. Translation gives CSVSQGQEAQYF. The chain combines TRBV29-1 with TRBJ2-5, with D perhaps matching TRBD1 (5 bases). Germline assignment: CDR1 SQVTM and CDR2 ANQGSEA. This CDR3 has 12 residues. Based on the CDR3 plus reference TRBV29-1 and TRBJ2-5, the full variable domain is SAVISQKPSRDICQRGTSLTIQCQVDSQVTMMFWYRQQPGQSLTLIATANQGSEATYESGFVIDKFPISRPNLTFSTLTVSNMSPEDSSIYLCSVSQGQEAQYFGPGTRLLVL.

The V gene is TRBV6-5, the J gene TRBJ1-3; D possibly corresponds to TRBD1 (5 bases). Germline CDR1 is MNHEY and CDR2 is SVGAGI. V was clipped by 4 bases and J by 0 bases, with 10 bases between them. The CDR3 is 15 amino acids. DNA for the CDR3: TGTGCCAGCAGTTTCCAGGGTAACTCTGGAAACACCATATATTTT. Encoded protein: CASSFQGNSGNTIYF.

This clonotype has ten or more counts. V is TRBV5-5 and J is TRBJ1-1; 7 nucleotides agree with TRBD1. V lost 3 bases to trimming and J lost 0 bases; unmatched junction nucleotides: 8. The CDR3 is made up of 16 amino acids. Per the germline V gene, CDR1 is SGHKS and CDR2 is YYEKEE (reference sequence). The CDR3, as DNA: TGTGCCAGCAGCTCAGGGGGATCCCTCCTGAACACTGAAGCTTTCTTT. It codes for CASSSGGSLLNTEAFF.

Ten or more counts support this clonotype. The chain links TRBV25-1 to TRBJ2-3; weak D call: TRBD2 (5 bases). Trimming removed 6 bases at V and 0 bases at J, with 13 bases between. CDR1 is MGHDK and CDR2 is SYGVNS in the germline V gene. The CDR3 covers 15 residues. The CDR3 DNA follows: TGTGCCAGCAGCCCCCGAGGGTCTAGCACAGATACGCAGTATTTT. It yields the protein CASSPRGSSTDTQYF.

As to this clonotype: A single base separates this from a much larger clone, so it may be a read error. CDR3 amino acids: CASSPLAGVWHEQYF. The CDR3 coding sequence is TGTGCCAGCAGCCCTCTAGCGGGGGTTTGGCATGAGCAGTACTTC. The gene calls are TRBV7-2 and TRBJ2-7, with 10 bases that match TRBD2. The CDR3 runs to 15 residues. Germline V lookup: CDR1 SGHTA, CDR2 FQGNSA. V was clipped by 5 bases and J by 7 bases; unmatched bases: 11.

Comments on this clonotype: A much more abundant neighbour one base away suggests this may be a read error. This chain links TRBV6-6 with TRBJ2-3; D is undetermined. The V gene lost 6 bases and the J gene lost 2 bases, with 12 bases spanning the gap. The CDR3 spans 14 residues. Germline V gives CDR1 MNHNY, CDR2 SVGAGI (reference sequence). The CDR3 DNA reads as TGTGCCAGCAGGTACATCCCAGACACAGATACGCAGTATTTT. Translation gives CASRYIPDTDTQYF.

This clonotype was seen ten or more times. The chain couples TRBV28 to TRBJ2-3, with TRBD1 matching 7 bases. Trimming cost V 5 bases and J 2 bases; bases outside gene matches: 13. In germline, CDR1 is MDHEN, CDR2 SYDVKM. This CDR3 has 17 amino acids. CDR3 sequence (DNA): TGTGCCAGCAGTGTGAGACAGGGAATCATGTACACAGATACGCAGTATTTT. Residues: CASSVRQGIMYTDTQYF.

The chain combines TRBV11-1 with TRBJ1-1, with unresolved D. CDR3 length equals 13 residues. The germline V and J ends were trimmed by 4 bases and 7 bases, with 13 bases remaining between them. Germline-derived CDR1 and CDR2 are SGHAT and FQDESV (reference sequence). Here the CDR3 reads CASSSRLAGEAFF. CDR3 in DNA: TGTGCCAGCAGCTCTCGTCTGGCGGGTGAAGCTTTCTTT.

This clonotype was seen repeatedly, ten times or more. The junction and the germline gene differ at one end; a read error may be behind it. This rearrangement joins TRBV7-2 to TRBJ2-5, with 12 positions matching TRBD1. CDR1 SGHTA and CDR2 FQGNSA come from the germline V gene. This CDR3 contains 18 residues. CDR3 residues: CASSLGRDRGLRGETQYF. In DNA form, the CDR3 reads TGTGCCAGTAGCTTAGGCCGGGACAGGGGGCTGAGGGGAGAGACCCAGTACTTC.

Regarding this clonotype: A much bigger clone sits one base away, suggesting this may be a read error. The genes are TRBV29-1 and TRBJ2-5; D perhaps matches TRBD1 (6 bases). This CDR3 spans 13 amino acids. Deletions cut 8 bases from V and 5 bases from J, with 18 bases between. The V gene's germline CDR1 is SQVTM and CDR2 ANQGSEA. The CDR3 reads CSMNRDECETQYF. The CDR3 nucleotides read TGCAGCATGAACAGGGACGAGTGCGAGACCCAGTACTTC.

Concerning this clonotype: This sequence may be a read error, since a much larger clone differs from it by one base. The chain employs TRBV7-2 and TRBJ1-5; TRBD1 aligns across 7 bases. V was pared by 4 bases and J by 5 bases, with 5 bases of the junction left unmatched. This CDR3 contains 14 residues. CDR1 and CDR2 from the germline V gene are SGHTA and FQGNSA. This chain's CDR3 is CASSSDRSDQPQHF. The DNA of the CDR3 is TGTGCCAGCAGCTCGGACAGGAGCGATCAGCCCCAGCATTTT. Variable domain in full (rest from reference TRBV7-2 and TRBJ1-5): GAGVSQSPSNKVTEKGKDVELRCDPISGHTALYWYRQSLGQGLEFLIYFQGNSAPDKSGLPSDRFSAERTGGSVSTLTIQRTQQEDSAVYLCASSSDRSDQPQHFGDGTRLSIL.

This clonotype has a handful of counts. The chain couples TRBV30 to TRBJ1-2; D might be TRBD1 (5 bases). The CDR3 sequence is 14 residues long. V was cut by 0 bases and J by 2 bases, with 10 bases left in between. Germline V CDR1 and CDR2: GTSNPN, SVGIG (reference sequence). CDR3 in DNA: TGTGCCTGGAGTGTACCGGGGCTCAACTATGGCTACACCTTC. Translation gives CAWSVPGLNYGYTF.

The gene calls are TRBV5-1 and TRBJ2-1; TRBD1 aligns across 8 bases. Germline V gives CDR1 SGHRS, CDR2 YFSETQ. The CDR3 spans 15 residues. J lost 6 bases, V lost 3 bases, and 8 bases had no gene match. The CDR3 loop reads CASSWTGFGSNEQFF. DNA of the CDR3: TGCGCCAGCAGCTGGACAGGGTTTGGGAGCAATGAGCAGTTCTTC.